This T cell receptor (beta chain) appears in the sequencing data of a study of OX40 agonist ivuxolimab in advanced cancers. General study points: The mean number of expanded clones was higher in CD8+ T cells than in CD4+. Low normalized T-cell clonal expansion was additionally recorded for some nonresponders.

Concerning this clone: Its antigen is as yet unknown.

Enrollment shut out patients with autoimmune disease history or systemic immunosuppression. Baseline, cycle 4 day 1, and cycle 7 day 1 were the blood sampling points. Generated by immunoSEQ multiplex PCR, the TCRdb table keeps only in-frame clones and is missing some. The sample has about 50,000 clones, approximately 80% seen once. Deletions cut 3 bases from V and 0 bases from J, with 14 bases between. The CDR3 length is 16 residues. Germline values: CDR1 MNHEY, CDR2 SMNVEV (reference sequence). The chain recombines TRBV27 with TRBJ1-1; no firm D call. The sequences come from CD4+ or CD8+ T cells sorted from blood, collected in a trial of the OX40 agonist ivuxolimab. The TCR was taken from an adult with an advanced solid tumor such as melanoma, head and neck, liver or kidney cancer. CDR3 in amino acids: CASSLWSYGLNTEAFF. DNA for the CDR3: TGTGCCAGCAGTTTGTGGTCCTATGGGTTGAACACTGAAGCTTTCTTT.